The T cell receptor (beta chain) under discussion was sequenced for a study of long-term antiretroviral therapy in people with HIV. The assay, immunoSEQ v3.0, was run at survey level. Clones were read by immunoSEQ multiplex PCR, and TCRdb kept only the in-frame ones, dropping some. The table has around 31,000 clones, approximately 91% seen once. Per the germline V gene, CDR1 is SGHAT and CDR2 is FQNNGV. The CDR3 covers 14 residues. Trimming took 3 bases from V and 1 from J, leaving 10 bases between them. Sequenced material: unsorted PBMCs, taken about 5 years before starting antiretroviral therapy. The receptor was isolated from a man aged 50 to 60 with HIV. The V call is TRBV11-2, the J call TRBJ2-7; D might be TRBD2 (6 bases). The CDR3 coding sequence is TGTGCCAGCAGCTTGTTAGCGGAATCCTACGAGCAGTACTTC. It codes for CASSLLAESYEQYF.